This TCR beta chain derives from a study of identical twins. Study-wide findings and caveats: In drawing conclusions, the study used cross-sectional statistical analysis and did not follow the same donors.

This clonotype was detected only a few times. No antigen is known for it. TCRdb processed the 5' RACE reads anew with MiXCR; each CDR3 protein has one entry. The data show roughly 700,000 distinct CDR3 sequences, 8.6% seen once. V lost 5 bases, J lost 6 bases, and 16 bases stayed unmatched. Germline V gene lookup returns CDR1 SGHVS and CDR2 FQNEAQ. This CDR3 spans 18 amino acids. This same sample was also part of a study on yellow fever vaccine responses in identical twins.

This chain links TRBV7-8 with TRBJ2-1; TRBD2 matches at 10 bases. Material: PBMCs. This TCR was recovered from a young woman in good health. CDR3 residues: CASSPRTKGLALGNEQFF. The CDR3 DNA follows: TGTGCCAGCAGCCCTAGGACCAAGGGACTAGCGTTGGGCAATGAGCAGTTCTTC. Supplemented by reference TRBV7-8 and TRBJ2-1, the full variable domain reads GAGVSQSPRYKVAKRGQDVALRCDPISGHVSLFWYQQALGQGPEFLTYFQNEAQLDKSGLPSDRFFAERPEGSVSTLKIQRTQQEDSAVYLCASSPRTKGLALGNEQFFGPGTRLTVL.